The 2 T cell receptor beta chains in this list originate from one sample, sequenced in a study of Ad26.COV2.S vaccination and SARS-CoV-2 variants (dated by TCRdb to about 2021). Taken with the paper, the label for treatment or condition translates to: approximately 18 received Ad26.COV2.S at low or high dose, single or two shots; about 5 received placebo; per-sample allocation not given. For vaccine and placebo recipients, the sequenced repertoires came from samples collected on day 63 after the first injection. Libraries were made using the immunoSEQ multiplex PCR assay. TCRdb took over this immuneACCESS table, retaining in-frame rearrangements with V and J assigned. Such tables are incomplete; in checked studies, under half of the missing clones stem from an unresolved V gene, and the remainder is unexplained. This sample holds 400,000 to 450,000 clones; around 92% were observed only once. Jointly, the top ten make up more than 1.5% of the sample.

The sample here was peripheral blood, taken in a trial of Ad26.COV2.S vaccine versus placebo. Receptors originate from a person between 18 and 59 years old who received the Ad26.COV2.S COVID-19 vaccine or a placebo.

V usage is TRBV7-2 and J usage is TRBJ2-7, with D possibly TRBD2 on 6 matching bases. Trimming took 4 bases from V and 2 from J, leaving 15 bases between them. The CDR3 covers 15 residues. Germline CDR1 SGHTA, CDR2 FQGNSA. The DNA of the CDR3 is TGTGCCAGCAGCTCCTGGAGGGGAGCCCCCTACGAGCAGTACTTC. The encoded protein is CASSSWRGAPYEQYF.

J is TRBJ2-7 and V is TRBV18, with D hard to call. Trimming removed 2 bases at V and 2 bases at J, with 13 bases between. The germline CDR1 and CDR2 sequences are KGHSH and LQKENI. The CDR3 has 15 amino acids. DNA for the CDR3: TGTGCCAGCTCACCAGCTCCTTTAGCTCCCTACGAGCAGTACTTC. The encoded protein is CASSPAPLAPYEQYF.